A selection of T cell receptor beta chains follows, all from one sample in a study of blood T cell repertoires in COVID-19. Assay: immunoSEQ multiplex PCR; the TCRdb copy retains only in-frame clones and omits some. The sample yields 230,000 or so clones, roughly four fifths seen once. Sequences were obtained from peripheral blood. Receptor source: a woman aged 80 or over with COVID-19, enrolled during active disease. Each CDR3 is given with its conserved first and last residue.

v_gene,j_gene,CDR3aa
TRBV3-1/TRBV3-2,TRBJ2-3,CASSQTSGGQDTQYF
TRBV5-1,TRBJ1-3,CASSPTGSGNTIYF
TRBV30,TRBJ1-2,CAWTKGQGGNYGYTF
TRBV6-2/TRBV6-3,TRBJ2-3,CASSSPSAPTDTQYF
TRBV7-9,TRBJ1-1,CASSARQGPPVTEAFF
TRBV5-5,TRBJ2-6,CASSPRTGAGANVLTF
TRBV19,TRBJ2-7,CASSIGPGAYEQYF
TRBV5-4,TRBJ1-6,CASGRESSYNSPLHF
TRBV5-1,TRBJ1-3,CASSLEGGGSGNTIYF
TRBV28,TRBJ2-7,CASSLRQGAYEQYF
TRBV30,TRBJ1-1,CAFAQGLGTEAFF
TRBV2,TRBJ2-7,CASKTGQDYEQYF
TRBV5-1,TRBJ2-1,CASSPGGSGLTYNEQFF
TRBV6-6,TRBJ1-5,CASRTFSGAGQPQHF
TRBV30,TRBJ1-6,CAYRRVLLSSYNSPLHF
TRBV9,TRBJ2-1,CASSPSLGGVDEQFF
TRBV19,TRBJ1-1,CASRFQGMNTEAFF
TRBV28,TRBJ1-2,CASSSSWPNYGYTF
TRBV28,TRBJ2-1,CAASPTTAGLNEQFF
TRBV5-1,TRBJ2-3,CASSVAGEADTQYF
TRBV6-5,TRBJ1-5,CASKRTGNQPQHF
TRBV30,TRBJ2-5,CAWAYRDRWARETQYF